A single sample gave rise to the 16 T cell receptor beta chains below, sequenced in a study of cytomegalovirus exposure and HLA in healthy donors. Researchers ran the PCR with 60 Vbeta and 13 Jbeta primers. Profiled with immunoSEQ multiplex PCR; TCRdb holds only in-frame clones, not every one. Counted here are over 100,000 clones, around 80% occurring once; the ten biggest clones make up about 5.3%. Sequenced: PBMCs. The receptors were gathered from a man aged 25-45 years in good health and CMV-seronegative.

The V gene is TRBV6-6, the J gene TRBJ2-7; 7 bases map to TRBD2. CDR1 MNHNY and CDR2 SVGAGI come from the germline V gene (reference sequence). Trimming at V came to 0 bases and at J to 4 bases, leaving 9 bases not matched to a gene. The CDR3 has 16 amino acids. The CDR3, as DNA: TGTGCCAGCAGTTACTCGAGCGGGGAGTTATCTTACGAGCAGTACTTC. It specifies CASSYSSGELSYEQYF.

This chain uses TRBV14 with TRBJ2-1; TRBD2 matches at 15 bases. The CDR3 loop spans 15 amino acids. The V gene's germline CDR1 is SGHDN and CDR2 FVKESK. V gave up 4 bases and J gave up 7 bases; unmatched junction bases: 2. The CDR3 bases are TGTGCCAGCAGCCTCGGGACTAGCGGGAGGAATGAGCAGTTCTTC. Amino acids: CASSLGTSGRNEQFF.

This clone was recorded only once. This rearrangement joins TRBV5-4 to TRBJ2-3, with D possibly being TRBD2 (6 bases). V gave up 0 bases and J gave up 2 bases, with 10 bases separating them. CDR1 SGHNT and CDR2 YYREEE come from the germline V gene (reference sequence). The length of the CDR3 is 15 residues. CDR3 residues: CASSLVSGSTDTQYF. The CDR3 coding sequence is TGTGCCAGCAGCTTGGTAAGCGGGTCCACAGATACGCAGTATTTT.

This sequence joins TRBV5-1 and TRBJ1-5; D possibly corresponds to TRBD1 (6 bases). Germline-derived CDR1 and CDR2 are SGHRS and YFSETQ. The CDR3 has 17 amino acids. Trimming left V 5 bases short and J 1 base short, with 19 bases between. The CDR3 protein is CASSPPSRGLSNQPQHF. The CDR3 DNA reads as TGCGCCAGCAGTCCCCCCTCCAGGGGTTTAAGCAATCAGCCCCAGCATTTT.

The genes are TRBV7-6 and TRBJ2-7; D remains unclear. Germline V gene data show CDR1 as SGHVS and CDR2 as FNYEAQ. The length of the CDR3 is 13 residues. Trimming removed 0 bases from V and 0 bases from J, with 3 bases in between. DNA of the CDR3: TGTGCCAGCAGCTTAGCCCACTCCTACGAGCAGTACTTC. Its protein is CASSLAHSYEQYF.

The CDR3 nucleotides read TGTGCCAGCAGCATCAGGGGGCTGATCAACCACAATGAGCAGTTCTTC. It codes for CASSIRGLINHNEQFF. The chain carries TRBV11-2 and TRBJ2-1; 8 nucleotides agree with TRBD1. After removal of 5 bases from V and 5 bases from J, the junction contained 11 bases not matched to a gene. This CDR3 comprises 16 residues. The germline V gene has CDR1 SGHAT and CDR2 FQNNGV.

The chain combines TRBV19 with TRBJ2-1, with no clear D. Trimming shortened V by 2 bases and J by 3 bases, and 8 bases separated the two germline ends. The CDR3 is 14 residues long. Germline CDR1 and CDR2: LNHDA and SQIVND (reference sequence). The CDR3 sequence: CASSISYFYNEQFF. CDR3 nucleotide sequence: TGTGCCAGTAGTATATCTTACTTCTACAATGAGCAGTTCTTC.

This clone was seen only once. The chain has TRBV6-5 and TRBJ1-1; TRBD1 is a possible D gene (5 bases). V was cut by 7 bases and J by 3 bases, with 12 bases left in between. The CDR3 length is 13 residues. Looked up from germline, CDR1 is MNHEY and CDR2 is SVGAGI. The CDR3 DNA sequence: TGTGCCAGCAATACAGGAGGGTACACTGAAGCTTTCTTT. It is translated as CASNTGGYTEAFF.

The chain couples TRBV6-1 to TRBJ2-1; a possible D gene is TRBD1 (6 bases). This CDR3 has 13 amino acids. Germline V gene data show CDR1 as MNHNS and CDR2 as SASEGT. Trimming removed 5 bases from V and 4 bases from J, with 9 bases in between. CDR3 loop: CASSFGQYNEQFF. The DNA for the CDR3 is TGTGCCAGCAGTTTTGGACAGTACAATGAGCAGTTCTTC.

The chain joins TRBV5-1 to TRBJ2-7; D is perhaps TRBD2 (6 bases). Per germline, CDR1 SGHRS and CDR2 YFSETQ. The length of the CDR3 is 13 residues. V was cut by 0 bases and J by 12 bases, with 16 bases left in between. CDR3: CASSLDGTARLYF. The CDR3 nucleotides are TGCGCCAGCAGCTTGGATGGGACTGCCAGATTGTACTTC. Complete variable domain (other parts from reference TRBV5-1 and TRBJ2-7): KAGVTQTPRYLIKTRGQQVTLSCSPISGHRSVSWYQQTPGQGLQFLFEYFSETQRNKGNFPGRFSGRQFSNSRSEMNVSTLELGDSALYLCASSLDGTARLYFGPGTRLTVT.

The V and J genes are TRBV7-3 and TRBJ2-3, with 8 positions matching TRBD1. CDR3 length equals 17 residues. V gave up 1 base and J gave up 3 bases; unmatched junction bases: 9. Germline V gene lookup returns CDR1 SGHTA and CDR2 FQGTGA. CDR3 sequence reads: CASSLSAGQGSTDTQYF. The CDR3 DNA sequence: TGTGCCAGCAGCTTAAGTGCCGGACAGGGTAGTACAGATACGCAGTATTTT.

The J gene is TRBJ2-1, the V gene TRBV6-1; D remains unclear. Germline values: CDR1 MNHNS, CDR2 SASEGT. The V end lost 2 bases, the J end lost 3 bases, and 14 bases lay between the germline ends. CDR3 length: 16 amino acids. CDR3 region: CASSELRLSYYNEQFF. CDR3 DNA sequence: TGTGCCAGCAGTGAACTCCGACTCTCTTACTACAATGAGCAGTTCTTC.

This chain's CDR3 is CASRTNSNQPQHF. Written as DNA, the CDR3 is TGTGCCAGCAGGACAAATAGCAATCAGCCCCAGCATTTT. V gene TRBV6-1 combines with J gene TRBJ1-5, with D hard to call. There are 13 residues in the CDR3. Trimming left V 6 bases short and J 0 bases short, with 6 bases between. Germline V CDR1 and CDR2: MNHNS, SASEGT.

CDR3 loop: CASSSFFRDRGRDQPQHF. Written as DNA, the CDR3 is TGTGCCAGCAGTTCATTCTTCCGGGACAGGGGTAGGGATCAGCCCCAGCATTTT. The chain joins TRBV28 to TRBJ1-5, with TRBD1 matching over 10 bases. The germline V gene encodes CDR1 MDHEN and CDR2 SYDVKM. V lost 4 bases to trimming and J lost 5 bases; unmatched junction nucleotides: 14. This CDR3 is built from 18 residues.

The chain joins TRBV28 to TRBJ2-7, with 8 bases lining up with TRBD2. Germline V gives CDR1 MDHEN, CDR2 SYDVKM. After removal of 7 bases from V and 6 bases from J, the junction contained 11 bases not matched to a gene. The CDR3 is made up of 14 amino acids. The CDR3 region is CASTGGAGEGEQYF. CDR3 nucleotide sequence: TGTGCCAGCACCGGGGGAGCGGGAGAGGGCGAGCAGTACTTC.

The chain couples TRBV7-9 to TRBJ1-2, with TRBD1 as a possible D gene (6 bases). This CDR3 contains 17 residues. The ends were cut back, 7 bases at V and 8 bases at J, with 29 bases in the middle. Per germline, CDR1 SEHNR and CDR2 FQNEAQ (reference sequence). This chain's CDR3 is CASKPSGRGFNERGYTF. As DNA, the CDR3 is TGTGCCAGCAAACCCAGCGGCAGGGGATTTAATGAGAGGGGCTACACCTTC.